The 30 T cell receptor beta chains below were found in one sample sequenced in a study of beta chain features in type 1 diabetes. Overall study findings and caveats: Shortening of TCRB CDR3s, moderate but significant, appeared in all four CD4+ subsets of Type 1 diabetes patients.

The whole isolated RNA underwent reverse transcription, so sequencing captured expressed TCRB transcripts. Clones were sequenced by immunoSEQ multiplex PCR, and TCRdb holds only the in-frame ones, with some missing. The sample lists 150,000 to 180,000 clones, around 10% occurring once. Antigens for these TCRs are unknown. Input material: central memory CD4+ T cells from blood. The receptors were sampled from a man aged 25-45 years with type 1 diabetes.

The rearrangement links TRBV5-1 to TRBJ2-7; D possibly corresponds to TRBD1 (6 bases). CDR3 length equals 12 residues. The V gene's germline CDR1 is SGHRS and CDR2 YFSETQ. V shed 1 base and J shed 7 bases, with 9 bases lying between them. The CDR3 loop reads CASSLNQGEQYF. CDR3 in DNA: TGCGCCAGCAGCTTGAATCAGGGGGAGCAGTACTTC.

This clone was counted only a few times. The genes are TRBV29-1 and TRBJ2-5, with TRBD1 matching 12 bases. CDR1 and CDR2 from the germline V gene are SQVTM and ANQGSEA. V lost 4 bases, J lost 4 bases, and 7 bases stayed unmatched. The CDR3 extends over 15 amino acids. Here the CDR3 reads CSVAPGTGGGETQYF. Here the CDR3 DNA reads TGCAGCGTTGCACCCGGGACAGGGGGCGGAGAGACCCAGTACTTC.

This chain's CDR3 is CASRRQNYGYTF. The CDR3 region has the DNA TGTGCCAGCAGACGACAGAACTATGGCTACACCTTC. V usage is TRBV9 and J usage is TRBJ1-2, with D tentatively TRBD1 (5 bases). The ends were cut back, 5 bases at V and 2 bases at J, with 7 bases in the middle. Per germline, CDR1 SGDLS and CDR2 YYNGEE. CDR3 length: 12 amino acids. Variable domain in full (rest from reference TRBV9 and TRBJ1-2): DSGVTQTPKHLITATGQRVTLRCSPRSGDLSVYWYQQSLDQGLQFLIQYYNGEERAKGNILERFSAQQFPDLHSELNLSSLELGDSALYFCASRRQNYGYTFGSGTRLTVV.

The rearrangement links TRBV14 to TRBJ2-5; no definite D call. This CDR3 contains 16 residues. From germline, CDR1 is SGHDN and CDR2 FVKESK. Deletions cut 4 bases from V and 4 bases from J, with 19 bases between. The CDR3 region is CASSLLRIFGGETQYF. CDR3 nucleotide sequence: TGTGCCAGCAGCCTCTTGCGGATATTTGGTGGAGAGACCCAGTACTTC. Based on the CDR3 plus reference TRBV14 and TRBJ2-5, the full variable domain is EAGVTQFPSHSVIEKGQTVTLRCDPISGHDNLYWYRRVMGKEIKFLLHFVKESKQDESGMPNNRFLAERTGGTYSTLKVQPAELEDSGVYFCASSLLRIFGGETQYFGPGTRLLVL.

This clone has more than one count but fewer than ten. CDR3 nucleotides: TGTGCCAGCAACGCGAACAGGGGGGCGGGGGAGACCCAGTACTTC. Protein sequence: CASNANRGAGETQYF. The J gene is TRBJ2-5, the V gene TRBV2; TRBD1 aligns across 8 bases. The CDR3 is 15 amino acids. J lost 5 bases, V lost 7 bases, and 12 bases had no gene match. Germline CDR1 and CDR2: SNHLY and FYNNEI.

The chain employs TRBV6-1 and TRBJ1-5, with unresolved D. Per germline, CDR1 MNHNS and CDR2 SASEGT. The V end was cut by 2 bases, the J end by 5 bases, with 13 bases between. This CDR3 comprises 15 residues. The CDR3 sequence is CASSENGQDHQPQHF. DNA of the CDR3: TGTGCCAGCAGTGAAAATGGGCAGGATCATCAGCCCCAGCATTTT.

The rearrangement joins TRBV5-1 to TRBJ2-1; TRBD2 agrees at 10 bases. Losses at the gene ends were 4 bases for V and 4 bases for J; bases not matched to a gene: 8. Germline-derived CDR1 and CDR2 are SGHRS and YFSETQ. The CDR3 totals 16 residues. Here the CDR3 DNA reads TGCGCCAGCAGCATCCCTGGACTAGCGGTATACAATGAGCAGTTCTTC. As protein: CASSIPGLAVYNEQFF. The entire variable domain, with the rest obtained from reference TRBV5-1 and TRBJ2-1, is as follows: KAGVTQTPRYLIKTRGQQVTLSCSPISGHRSVSWYQQTPGQGLQFLFEYFSETQRNKGNFPGRFSGRQFSNSRSEMNVSTLELGDSALYLCASSIPGLAVYNEQFFGPGTRLTVL.

This clone came up a few times. This rearrangement joins TRBV12-5 to TRBJ2-7; TRBD1 matches at 8 bases. The CDR3 contains 15 residues. The ends lost 6 bases at V and 0 bases at J; junction bases unmatched: 7. The V gene's germline CDR1 is LGHNT and CDR2 FRNRAP. The CDR3 loop is CASGYRGSDSYEQYF. The CDR3 coding sequence is TGTGCTAGTGGCTACAGGGGGAGCGACTCCTACGAGCAGTACTTC.

The V and J genes are TRBV27 and TRBJ2-3; no firm D call. Trimming removed 5 bases from V and 1 base from J, with 13 bases in between. The CDR3 consists of 15 residues. Germline-derived CDR1 and CDR2 are MNHEY and SMNVEV (reference sequence). DNA of the CDR3: TGTGCCAGCAGTAGACTTGGATTGGGCACAGATACGCAGTATTTT. Its protein is CASSRLGLGTDTQYF.

This clone occurred a few times. The same CDR3 arises from other DNA sequences in this sample as well. This sequence joins TRBV9 and TRBJ1-1; D is ambiguous. V was pared by 0 bases and J by 1 base, with 4 bases between. The germline gives CDR1 SGDLS, CDR2 YYNGEE. This CDR3 has 13 amino acids. CDR3 coding DNA: TGTGCCAGCAGCGTAGGGCCGAACACTGAAGCTTTCTTT. Encoded protein: CASSVGPNTEAFF.

The table lists this clone with a count of one. This chain connects TRBV28 to TRBJ1-1; 8 bases are a match to TRBD1. CDR3 length: 15 residues. V shed 3 bases and J 4 bases; nucleotides not matched to a gene: 7. CDR1 is MDHEN and CDR2 is SYDVKM in the germline V gene. The CDR3: CASSLGGTGGTEAFF. The DNA of the CDR3 is TGTGCCAGCAGTTTGGGGGGCACAGGGGGCACTGAAGCTTTCTTT. The full variable domain, in which reference TRBV28 and TRBJ1-1 provide the parts outside the CDR3, is DVKVTQSSRYLVKRTGEKVFLECVQDMDHENMFWYRQDPGLGLRLIYFSYDVKMKEKGDIPEGYSVSREKKERFSLILESASTNQTSMYLCASSLGGTGGTEAFFGQGTRLTVV.

The chain links TRBV29-1 to TRBJ2-1, with 7 bases lining up with TRBD1. Germline CDR1 and CDR2: SQVTM and ANQGSEA. The CDR3 extends over 14 amino acids. Germline trimming cut 7 bases from V and 9 bases from J; bases unmatched to any gene: 15. CDR3 amino acids: CSAAQGTLDSEQFF. For the CDR3, the DNA is TGCAGCGCAGCACAGGGGACCCTCGATAGTGAGCAGTTCTTC.

The chain uses TRBV29-1 and TRBJ2-1, with a weak D call TRBD1 (5 bases). This CDR3 has 12 amino acids. Trimming shortened V by 2 bases and J by 6 bases, and 8 bases separated the two germline ends. Looked up from germline, CDR1 is SQVTM and CDR2 is ANQGSEA. The DNA for the CDR3 is TGCAGCGTTGAATCAGGGCTCAATGAGCAGTTCTTC. This gives the protein CSVESGLNEQFF.

This clone has just a few counts. The V call is TRBV5-4, the J call TRBJ2-1; 11 nucleotides match TRBD2. The CDR3 consists of 16 residues. Germline V gene lookup returns CDR1 SGHNT and CDR2 YYREEE (reference sequence). J lost 9 bases, V lost 4 bases, and 12 bases had no gene match. The CDR3 region has the DNA TGTGCCAGCAGCCCTTTTAGCGGGAGGGCCGGGAGTGAGCAGTTCTTC. Amino acids: CASSPFSGRAGSEQFF.

This clone was seen a few times. The chain combines TRBV25-1 with TRBJ1-1, with D perhaps matching TRBD1 (5 bases). V was pared by 1 base and J by 4 bases, with 16 bases between. The germline CDR1 and CDR2 sequences are MGHDK and SYGVNS. CDR3 length equals 16 residues. The CDR3 nucleotides read TGTGCCAGCAGTGAATCAGCAGGGCTTGTGGGCACTGAAGCTTTCTTT. Protein: CASSESAGLVGTEAFF. The whole variable domain, remainder taken from reference TRBV25-1 and TRBJ1-1, is EADIYQTPRYLVIGTGKKITLECSQTMGHDKMYWYQQDPGMELHLIHYSYGVNSTEKGDLSSESTVSRIRTEHFPLTLESARPSHTSQYLCASSESAGLVGTEAFFGQGTRLTVV.

This clone was seen a few times. J is TRBJ2-5 and V is TRBV15; D not certain. The germline CDR1 and CDR2 sequences are LNHNV and YYDKDF (reference sequence). Trimming removed 4 bases at V and 5 bases at J, with 11 bases between. This CDR3 comprises 13 residues. CDR3 sequence: CATSILAWETQYF. The CDR3, as DNA: TGTGCCACCAGCATTTTAGCATGGGAGACCCAGTACTTC.

This clone showed up just a few times. The chain is built from TRBV30 and TRBJ2-7, with D tentatively TRBD2 (5 bases). Per germline, CDR1 GTSNPN and CDR2 SVGIG (reference sequence). CDR3 length equals 11 residues. The V gene lost 3 bases and the J gene lost 4 bases, with 7 bases spanning the gap. For the CDR3, the DNA is TGTGCCTGGAGGGAGGATTACGAGCAGTACTTC. Translation: CAWREDYEQYF.

V usage is TRBV2 and J usage is TRBJ2-7; D is possibly TRBD1 (6 bases). The V end was cut by 5 bases, the J end by 6 bases, with 17 bases between. Germline loops: CDR1 SNHLY, CDR2 FYNNEI. The length of the CDR3 is 14 residues. Here the CDR3 DNA reads TGTGCCAGCAGTAAACAGGGCGCCTCGCCCGAGCAGTACTTC. Its protein product is CASSKQGASPEQYF.

The genes are TRBV7-8 and TRBJ2-5, with 10 positions matching TRBD2. There are 17 residues in the CDR3. The trim removed 0 bases at V and 5 bases at J, leaving 9 bases unmatched. Germline assignment: CDR1 SGHVS and CDR2 FQNEAQ. The chain's CDR3 is CASSLASSGRAEETQYF. The CDR3 DNA sequence: TGTGCCAGCAGCTTAGCGTCCAGCGGGAGGGCCGAGGAGACCCAGTACTTC.

The chain couples TRBV11-2 to TRBJ2-3, with 9 bases aligning to TRBD1. Germline V gene sequence: CDR1 SGHAT, CDR2 FQNNGV. The CDR3 totals 14 residues. V lost 4 bases to trimming and J lost 3 bases; unmatched junction nucleotides: 2. The CDR3 bases are TGTGCCAGCAGCTCACAGGGGGCGACAGATACGCAGTATTTT. It codes for CASSSQGATDTQYF.

This chain connects TRBV28 to TRBJ1-2; unclear D gene. Between the trimmed V and J ends, which lost 6 bases and 6 bases, there was a span of 8 bases. The CDR3 length is 11 residues. CDR1 is MDHEN, CDR2 SYDVKM, per germline. CDR3 region: CASSGIDGYTF. The CDR3 bases are TGTGCCAGCAGCGGGATTGATGGCTACACCTTC.

The V call is TRBV6-5, the J call TRBJ2-7; D is undetermined. CDR3 size: 14 residues. The germline gives CDR1 MNHEY, CDR2 SVGAGI. V was trimmed by 4 bases and J by 1 base, leaving 11 bases between them. CDR3 DNA: TGTGCCAGCAGTTCCCAGACTGGATCCTACGAGCAGTACTTC. This sequence encodes CASSSQTGSYEQYF.

This clone was found a few times. V usage is TRBV18 and J usage is TRBJ1-1; 8 bases fit TRBD1. CDR1 is KGHSH, CDR2 LQKENI, per germline. The CDR3 runs to 14 residues. V lost 4 bases and J lost 4; bases outside the gene matches: 5. For the CDR3, the DNA is TGTGCCAGCTCACGAGACAGGGGTCCCACTGAAGCTTTCTTT. Amino acids: CASSRDRGPTEAFF. Full variable domain (rest looked up from reference TRBV18 and TRBJ1-1): NAGVMQNPRHLVRRRGQEARLRCSPMKGHSHVYWYRQLPEEGLKFMVYLQKENIIDESGMPKERFSAEFPKEGPSILRIQQVVRGDSAAYFCASSRDRGPTEAFFGQGTRLTVV.

The V call is TRBV4-2, the J call TRBJ2-2; D possibly corresponds to TRBD1 (6 bases). Germline V gene sequence: CDR1 LGHNA, CDR2 YNFKEQ. This CDR3 spans 14 amino acids. V was cut by 2 bases and J by 3 bases, with 7 bases left in between. CDR3 sequence reads: CASSQRQDTGELFF. The CDR3, as DNA: TGTGCCAGCAGCCAAAGACAGGACACCGGGGAGCTGTTTTTT.

The rearrangement joins TRBV21-1 to TRBJ2-3; the table's TRBD2 call for D was not verified on the DNA. TRBV21-1 is termed a pseudogene. The CDR3 covers 16 residues. CDR3 region: CASTPRGTRGTDTQYF. In DNA, the CDR3 is TGTGCCAGCACGCCCCGCGGGACTCGTGGCACAGATACGCAGTATTTT.

This clone was recorded a few times. This rearrangement joins TRBV11-1 to TRBJ2-7; D is possibly TRBD1 (5 bases). With 4 bases removed from V and 3 bases from J, the gap between germline ends came to 10 bases. The CDR3 is 13 amino acids. Germline V gives CDR1 SGHAT, CDR2 FQDESV (reference sequence). CDR3 sequence reads: CASSWGRDYEQYF. CDR3 bases: TGTGCCAGCAGCTGGGGCAGGGACTACGAGCAGTACTTC.

The chain joins TRBV5-1 to TRBJ2-2; possibly TRBD1 for D (5 bases). V lost 0 bases, J lost 2 bases, and 11 bases lay in between. CDR1 is SGHRS and CDR2 is YFSETQ in the germline V gene. The length of the CDR3 is 16 residues. The CDR3 DNA reads as TGCGCCAGCAGCTTGGGAATAGGGGAAAACACCGGGGAGCTGTTTTTT. Residues: CASSLGIGENTGELFF.

This clone was seen a handful of times. The chain joins TRBV4-3 to TRBJ1-1, with 7 bases aligning to TRBD1. The CDR3 extends over 15 amino acids. Germline CDR1 is LGHNA and CDR2 is YSLEER. With V trimmed by 1 base and J by 6 bases, 8 bases remained unmatched. Here the CDR3 reads CASSQVGTAMAEAFF. The CDR3 nucleotides are TGCGCCAGCAGCCAAGTCGGGACAGCGATGGCTGAAGCTTTCTTT.

The CDR3 region is CASSPPLSYQETQYF. The CDR3 region has the DNA TGTGCCAGCTCACCACCATTGAGTTATCAAGAGACCCAGTACTTC. The rearrangement joins TRBV18 to TRBJ2-5; D gene unclear. CDR3 length: 15 residues. Trimming removed 0 bases at V and 2 bases at J, with 10 bases between. CDR1 and CDR2 (germline): KGHSH, LQKENI.

This clone was counted a few times. The chain links TRBV30 to TRBJ2-4; TRBD2 might be the D (5 bases). The CDR3 has 15 amino acids. The V gene lost 5 bases and the J gene lost 2 bases, with 16 bases spanning the gap. CDR1 is GTSNPN and CDR2 is SVGIG in the germline V gene (reference sequence). CDR3 sequence (DNA): TGTGCCTGGGAGGACTTTTCGAGATCCAAAAACATTCAGTACTTC. Translation: CAWEDFSRSKNIQYF.